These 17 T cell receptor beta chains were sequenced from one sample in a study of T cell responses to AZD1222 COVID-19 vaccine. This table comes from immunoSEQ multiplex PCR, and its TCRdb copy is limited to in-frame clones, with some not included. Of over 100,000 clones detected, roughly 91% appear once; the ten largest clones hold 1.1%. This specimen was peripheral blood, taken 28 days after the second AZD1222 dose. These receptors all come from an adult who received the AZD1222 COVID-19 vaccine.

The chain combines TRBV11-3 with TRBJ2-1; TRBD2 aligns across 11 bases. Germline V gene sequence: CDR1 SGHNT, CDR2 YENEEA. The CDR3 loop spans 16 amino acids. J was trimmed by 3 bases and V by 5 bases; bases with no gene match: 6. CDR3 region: CASSPIGLAGYNEQFF. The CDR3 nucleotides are TGTGCCAGCAGCCCAATTGGACTAGCGGGCTACAATGAGCAGTTCTTC. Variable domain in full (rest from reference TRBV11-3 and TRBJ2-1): EAGVVQSPRYKIIEKKQPVAFWCNPISGHNTLYWYLQNLGQGPELLIRYENEEAVDDSQLPKDRFSAERLKGVDSTLKIQPAELGDSAVYLCASSPIGLAGYNEQFFGPGTRLTVL.

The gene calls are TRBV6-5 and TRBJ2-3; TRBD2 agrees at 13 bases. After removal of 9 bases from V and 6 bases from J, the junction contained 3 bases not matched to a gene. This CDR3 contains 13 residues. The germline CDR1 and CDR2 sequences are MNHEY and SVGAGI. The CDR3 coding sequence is TGTGCCAGTAGACTAGCGGGGGGCGATACGCAGTATTTT. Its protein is CASRLAGGDTQYF.

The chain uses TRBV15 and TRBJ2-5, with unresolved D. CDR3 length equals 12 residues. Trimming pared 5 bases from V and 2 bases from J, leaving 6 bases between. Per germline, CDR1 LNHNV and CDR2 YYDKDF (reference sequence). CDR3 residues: CATSEFQETQYF. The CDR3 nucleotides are TGTGCCACCAGCGAGTTTCAAGAGACCCAGTACTTC.

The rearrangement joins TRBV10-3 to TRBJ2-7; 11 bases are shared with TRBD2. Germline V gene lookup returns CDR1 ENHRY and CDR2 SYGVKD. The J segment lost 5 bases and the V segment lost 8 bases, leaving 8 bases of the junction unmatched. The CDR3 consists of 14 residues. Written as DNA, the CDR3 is TGTGCCATCGAACCTAGCGGGAGGCACCACGAGCAGTACTTC. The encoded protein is CAIEPSGRHHEQYF.

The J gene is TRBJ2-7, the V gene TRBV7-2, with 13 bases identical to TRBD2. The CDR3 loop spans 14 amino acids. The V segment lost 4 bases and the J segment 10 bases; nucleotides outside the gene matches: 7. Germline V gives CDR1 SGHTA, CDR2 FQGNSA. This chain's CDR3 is CASSSRTSGSRQYF. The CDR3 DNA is TGTGCCAGCAGCTCCCGGACTAGCGGGAGTCGTCAGTACTTC. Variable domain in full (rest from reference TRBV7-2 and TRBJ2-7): GAGVSQSPSNKVTEKGKDVELRCDPISGHTALYWYRQSLGQGLEFLIYFQGNSAPDKSGLPSDRFSAERTGGSVSTLTIQRTQQEDSAVYLCASSSRTSGSRQYFGPGTRLTVT.

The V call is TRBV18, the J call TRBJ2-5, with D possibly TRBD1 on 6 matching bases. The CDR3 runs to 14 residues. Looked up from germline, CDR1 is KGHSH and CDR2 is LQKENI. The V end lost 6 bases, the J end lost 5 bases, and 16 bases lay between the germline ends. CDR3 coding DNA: TGTGCCAGCTCCCTCCGGGACAATCGGGAGACCCAGTACTTC. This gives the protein CASSLRDNRETQYF.

CDR3 nucleotides: TGTGCCAGCATCCGGACAGACAGCACTGAAGCTTTCTTT. As protein: CASIRTDSTEAFF. The rearrangement links TRBV2 to TRBJ1-1; a weak D match, TRBD1 (6 bases). V shed 7 bases and J shed 4 bases, with 13 bases lying between them. Per the germline V gene, CDR1 is SNHLY and CDR2 is FYNNEI. The CDR3 is 13 amino acids.

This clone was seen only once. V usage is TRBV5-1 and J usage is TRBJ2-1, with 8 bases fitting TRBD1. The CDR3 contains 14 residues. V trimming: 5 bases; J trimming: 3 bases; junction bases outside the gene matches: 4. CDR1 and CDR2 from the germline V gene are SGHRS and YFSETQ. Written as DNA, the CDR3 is TGCGCCAGCAGGAACGACAGGGGCTACAATGAGCAGTTCTTC. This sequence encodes CASRNDRGYNEQFF.

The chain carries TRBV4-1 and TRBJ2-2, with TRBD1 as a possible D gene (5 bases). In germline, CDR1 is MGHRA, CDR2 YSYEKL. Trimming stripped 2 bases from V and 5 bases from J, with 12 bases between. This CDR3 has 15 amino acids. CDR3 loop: CASSQTLRTTGELFF. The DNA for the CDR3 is TGCGCCAGCAGCCAAACCCTGAGGACAACCGGGGAGCTGTTTTTT.

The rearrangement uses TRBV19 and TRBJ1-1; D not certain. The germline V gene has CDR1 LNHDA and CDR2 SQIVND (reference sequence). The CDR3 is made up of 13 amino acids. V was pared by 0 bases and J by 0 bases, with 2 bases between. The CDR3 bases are TGTGCCAGTAGTATAGAGGTGAACACTGAAGCTTTCTTT. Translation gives CASSIEVNTEAFF.

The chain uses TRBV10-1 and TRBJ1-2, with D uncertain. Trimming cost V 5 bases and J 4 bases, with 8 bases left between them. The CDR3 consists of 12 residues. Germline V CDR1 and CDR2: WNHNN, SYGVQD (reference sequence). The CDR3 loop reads CASSHSSYGYTF. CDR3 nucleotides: TGCGCCAGCAGTCATTCAAGCTATGGCTACACCTTC.

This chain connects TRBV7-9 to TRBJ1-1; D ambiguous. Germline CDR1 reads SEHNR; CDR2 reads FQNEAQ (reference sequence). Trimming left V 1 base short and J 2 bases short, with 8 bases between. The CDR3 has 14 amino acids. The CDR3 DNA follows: TGTGCCAGCAGCTTAGGGGCGGGTAACACTGAAGCTTTCTTT. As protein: CASSLGAGNTEAFF.

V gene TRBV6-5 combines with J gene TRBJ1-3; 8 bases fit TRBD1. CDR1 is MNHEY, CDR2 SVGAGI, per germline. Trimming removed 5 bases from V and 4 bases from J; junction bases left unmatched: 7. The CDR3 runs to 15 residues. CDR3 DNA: TGTGCCAGCAGTCGGGACAGGCCCCTGGGAAACACCATATATTTT. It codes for CASSRDRPLGNTIYF.

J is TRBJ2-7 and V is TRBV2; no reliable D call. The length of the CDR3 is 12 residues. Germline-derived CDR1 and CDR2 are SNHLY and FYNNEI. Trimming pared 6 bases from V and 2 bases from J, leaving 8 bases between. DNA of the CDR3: TGTGCCAGCAGCCTTGGGGCCTACGAGCAGTACTTC. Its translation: CASSLGAYEQYF.

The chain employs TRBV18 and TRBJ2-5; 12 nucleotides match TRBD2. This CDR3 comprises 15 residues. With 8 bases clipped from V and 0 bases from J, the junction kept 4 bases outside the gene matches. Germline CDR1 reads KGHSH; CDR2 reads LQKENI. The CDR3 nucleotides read TGTGCCAGCAAGGGGACTAGCGGGTACCAAGAGACCCAGTACTTC. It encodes CASKGTSGYQETQYF. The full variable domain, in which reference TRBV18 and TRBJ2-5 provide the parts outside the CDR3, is NAGVMQNPRHLVRRRGQEARLRCSPMKGHSHVYWYRQLPEEGLKFMVYLQKENIIDESGMPKERFSAEFPKEGPSILRIQQVVRGDSAAYFCASKGTSGYQETQYFGPGTRLLVL.

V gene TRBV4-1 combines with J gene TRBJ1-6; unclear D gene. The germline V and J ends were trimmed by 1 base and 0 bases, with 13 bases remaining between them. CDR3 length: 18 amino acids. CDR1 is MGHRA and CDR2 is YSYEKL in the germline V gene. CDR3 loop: CASSQAESRYSYNSPLHF. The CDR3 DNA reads TGCGCCAGCAGCCAAGCAGAATCCAGATACTCCTATAATTCACCCCTCCACTTT.

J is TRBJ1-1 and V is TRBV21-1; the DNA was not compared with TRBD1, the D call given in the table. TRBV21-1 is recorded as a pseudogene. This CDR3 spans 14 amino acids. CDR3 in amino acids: CASGPGVGWAEAFF. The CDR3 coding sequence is TGTGCCAGCGGTCCAGGGGTTGGGTGGGCTGAAGCTTTCTTT.